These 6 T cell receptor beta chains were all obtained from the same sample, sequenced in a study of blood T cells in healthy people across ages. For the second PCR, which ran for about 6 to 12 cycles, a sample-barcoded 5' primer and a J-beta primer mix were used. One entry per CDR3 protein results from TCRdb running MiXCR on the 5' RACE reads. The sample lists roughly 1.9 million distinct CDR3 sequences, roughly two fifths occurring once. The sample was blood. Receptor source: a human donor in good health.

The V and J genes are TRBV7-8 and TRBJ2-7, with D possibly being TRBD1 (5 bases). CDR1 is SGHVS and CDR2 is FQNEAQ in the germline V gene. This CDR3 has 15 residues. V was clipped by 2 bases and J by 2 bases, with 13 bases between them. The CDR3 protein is CASSLPAGSTYEQYF. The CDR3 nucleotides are TGTGCCAGCAGCTTACCCGCAGGGTCAACCTACGAGCAGTACTTC.

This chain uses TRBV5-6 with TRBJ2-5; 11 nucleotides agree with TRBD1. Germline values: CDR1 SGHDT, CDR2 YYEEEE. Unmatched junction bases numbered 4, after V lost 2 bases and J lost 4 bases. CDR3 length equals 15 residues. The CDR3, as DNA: TGTGCCAGCAGCTTTAAGGACAGGGGGCCAGAGACCCAGTACTTC. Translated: CASSFKDRGPETQYF.

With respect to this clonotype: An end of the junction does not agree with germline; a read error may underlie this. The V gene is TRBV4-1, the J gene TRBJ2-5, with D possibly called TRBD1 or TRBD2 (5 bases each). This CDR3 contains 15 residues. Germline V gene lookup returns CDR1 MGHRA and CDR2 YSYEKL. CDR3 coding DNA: TGCGCCAGCAGCCAGGGGACCGTCCAGCAAGAGGCCCAGTACTTC. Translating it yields CASSQGTVQQEAQYF.

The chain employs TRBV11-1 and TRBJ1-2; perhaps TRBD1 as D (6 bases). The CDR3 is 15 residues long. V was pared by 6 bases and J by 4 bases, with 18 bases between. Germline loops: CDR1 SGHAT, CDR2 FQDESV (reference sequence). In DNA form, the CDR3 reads TGTGCCAGCAGTCGCGACAGGACCCTATCCTATGGCTACACCTTC. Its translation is CASSRDRTLSYGYTF.

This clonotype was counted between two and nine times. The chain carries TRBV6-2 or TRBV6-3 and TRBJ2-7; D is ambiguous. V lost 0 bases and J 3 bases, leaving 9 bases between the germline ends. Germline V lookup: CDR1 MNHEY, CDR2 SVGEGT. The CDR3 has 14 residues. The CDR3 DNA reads TGTGCCAGCAGTTACTCGGATGGATACTACGAGCAGTACTTC. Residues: CASSYSDGYYEQYF.

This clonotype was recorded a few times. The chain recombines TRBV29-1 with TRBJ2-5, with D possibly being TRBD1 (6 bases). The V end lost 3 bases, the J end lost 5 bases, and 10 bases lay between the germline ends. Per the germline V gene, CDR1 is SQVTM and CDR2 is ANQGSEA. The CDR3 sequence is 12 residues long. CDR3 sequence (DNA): TGCAGCGTTGACCGGACAGCTGAGACCCAGTACTTC. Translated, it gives CSVDRTAETQYF.